The 21 T cell receptor beta chains in this list originate from one sample, sequenced in a study of radiation and T cells in renal cell carcinoma. Method: immunoSEQ multiplex PCR; TCRdb's copy keeps in-frame clones and lacks some. Altogether 130,000 to 150,000 clones are present, around 90% being singletons, with the ten largest covering about 4.3%. Time point in this sample: baseline pretreatment blood. Sample treatment: 15 Gy SBRT to primary tumor, nephrectomy 4 weeks later. Sequenced material: blood, taken from a patient whose treatment included radiotherapy and nephrectomy. The receptors shown here come from a woman aged 70-85 years with renal cell carcinoma.

This chain links TRBV11-3 with TRBJ2-5; 10 bases agree with TRBD1. J gave up 0 bases and V 4 bases, and 2 bases lay outside the gene matches. The CDR3 has 15 residues. Germline V lookup: CDR1 SGHNT, CDR2 YENEEA. In DNA, the CDR3 is TGTGCCAGCAGCTCGGGACAGGGGTACCAAGAGACCCAGTACTTC. Its translation: CASSSGQGYQETQYF.

The J gene is TRBJ1-5, the V gene TRBV6-4; TRBD1 matches 10 bases. Germline V gene data show CDR1 as MRHNA and CDR2 as SNTAGT. The V segment lost 6 bases and the J segment 1 base; nucleotides outside the gene matches: 15. The CDR3 loop spans 19 amino acids. CDR3 in DNA: TGTGCCAGCAGGGACCCGGGACAGGGGAACGAATGGAGCAATCAGCCCCAGCATTTT. This codes for CASRDPGQGNEWSNQPQHF.

The chain joins TRBV27 to TRBJ1-2, with 7 positions matching TRBD1. CDR3 size: 15 residues. Trimming cost V 5 bases and J 4 bases; bases outside gene matches: 10. Germline V CDR1 and CDR2: MNHEY, SMNVEV (reference sequence). The CDR3 protein is CASSVQQGTRYGYTF. For the CDR3, the DNA is TGTGCCAGCAGTGTCCAACAGGGGACCCGCTATGGCTACACCTTC.

This sequence joins TRBV7-9 and TRBJ1-4; TRBD1 matches 9 bases. Trimming took 5 bases from V and 4 from J; bases not matched to a gene: 5. From germline, CDR1 is SEHNR and CDR2 FQNEAQ (reference sequence). This CDR3 is built from 15 residues. CDR3 nucleotide sequence: TGTGCCAGCAGCCCCCGGGACAGGGATAATGAAAAACTGTTTTTT. It codes for CASSPRDRDNEKLFF. The entire variable domain, with the rest obtained from reference TRBV7-9 and TRBJ1-4, is as follows: DTGVSQNPRHKITKRGQNVTFRCDPISEHNRLYWYRQTLGQGPEFLTYFQNEAQLEKSRLLSDRFSAERPKGSFSTLEIQRTEQGDSAMYLCASSPRDRDNEKLFFGSGTQLSVL.

Details on this clone: The CDR3 does not end in the conserved phenylalanine or tryptophan, so this is likely a read error. The V and J genes are TRBV30 and TRBJ1-1, with 8 nucleotides matching TRBD1. The CDR3 is 14 amino acids. V shed 4 bases, J shed 5 bases, and the junction held 9 bases outside the gene matches. Germline loops: CDR1 GTSNPN, CDR2 SVGIG (reference sequence). The chain's CDR3 is CAWNLGQGKTEAFL. The CDR3 DNA follows: TGTGCCTGGAATTTAGGACAGGGTAAAACTGAAGCTTTCCTT.

Concerning this clone itself: The junction does not match germline at one end; this may be a read error. This sequence joins TRBV19 and TRBJ2-3, with a tentative D call TRBD1 (5 bases). CDR1 is LNHDA, CDR2 SQIVND, per germline (reference sequence). The CDR3 is 13 residues long. CDR3 loop: CASLDRRTDTQYF. The CDR3 DNA reads as TGTGCCAGTTTAGACAGACGCACGGATACGCAGTATTTT. Complete variable domain (other parts from reference TRBV19 and TRBJ2-3): DGGITQSPKYLFRKEGQNVTLSCEQNLNHDAMYWYRQDPGQGLRLIYYSQIVNDFQKGDIAEGYSVSREKKESFPLTVTSAQKNPTAFYLCASLDRRTDTQYFGPGTRLTVL.

The chain recombines TRBV4-3 with TRBJ1-3; no clear D gene. The CDR3 loop spans 16 amino acids. V was pared by 4 bases and J by 0 bases, with 13 bases between. The germline V gene encodes CDR1 LGHNA and CDR2 YSLEER. The CDR3 here is CASSPNSNPSGNTIYF. The DNA of the CDR3 is TGCGCCAGCAGCCCAAACAGTAACCCCTCTGGAAACACCATATATTTT.

This chain uses TRBV10-2 with TRBJ1-1; D might be TRBD1 (6 bases). This CDR3 has 16 residues. From germline, CDR1 is WSHSY and CDR2 SAAADI. V lost 6 bases to trimming and J lost 1 base, with 18 bases between them. The CDR3 coding sequence is TGCGCCAGCAGATTGACAGGATCAAAACGGAACACTGAAGCTTTCTTT. Translation gives CASRLTGSKRNTEAFF.

This clone has only a few counts. The chain employs TRBV19 and TRBJ1-1, with unresolved D. This CDR3 comprises 13 residues. V lost 3 bases to trimming and J lost 0 bases, with 5 bases between them. The germline V gene encodes CDR1 LNHDA and CDR2 SQIVND (reference sequence). The CDR3 DNA sequence: TGTGCCAGTAGTATTAACGTGAACACTGAAGCTTTCTTT. It is translated as CASSINVNTEAFF.

The chain uses TRBV11-2 and TRBJ2-7, with 11 bases that match TRBD2. CDR1 and CDR2 (germline): SGHAT, FQNNGV. The CDR3 consists of 15 residues. Trimming cost V 5 bases and J 8 bases; bases outside gene matches: 11. The CDR3 loop is CASSTGTSGRGQQYF. The CDR3 DNA reads TGTGCCAGCAGCACCGGGACTAGCGGACGAGGGCAGCAGTACTTC.

This chain connects TRBV2 to TRBJ2-6, with 11 positions matching TRBD1. CDR1 is SNHLY, CDR2 FYNNEI, per germline. CDR3 length equals 17 residues. The J segment lost 4 bases and the V segment lost 0 bases, leaving 2 bases of the junction unmatched. CDR3 region: CASSEAGQGAGANVLTF. The CDR3 DNA sequence: TGTGCCAGCAGTGAAGCCGGACAGGGGGCCGGGGCCAACGTCCTGACTTTC.

The chain carries TRBV7-9 and TRBJ1-1; D is possibly TRBD1 (6 bases). Germline CDR1 is SEHNR and CDR2 is FQNEAQ (reference sequence). V lost 5 bases and J 5 bases, leaving 12 bases between the germline ends. The CDR3 consists of 13 residues. The CDR3 nucleotides read TGTGCCAGCAGCCGAGGACAGACTACTGAAGCTTTCTTT. This encodes CASSRGQTTEAFF.

The rearrangement joins TRBV2 to TRBJ1-1, with unresolved D. CDR1 and CDR2 (germline): SNHLY, FYNNEI. V dropped 7 bases and J dropped 1 base, with 7 bases sitting between them. CDR3 length: 12 residues. CDR3 DNA: TGTGCCAGCAACGGCCCGAACACTGAAGCTTTCTTT. Amino acid sequence: CASNGPNTEAFF.

The V call is TRBV5-6, the J call TRBJ2-7; D may be TRBD1 or TRBD2 (5 bases each). The V gene's germline CDR1 is SGHDT and CDR2 YYEEEE. The CDR3 spans 13 residues. The V and J ends lost 4 bases and 2 bases respectively, with 10 bases between them. The CDR3 here is CASSRGPTYEQYF. CDR3 nucleotide sequence: TGTGCCAGCAGCCGGGGCCCCACCTACGAGCAGTACTTC. Based on the CDR3 plus reference TRBV5-6 and TRBJ2-7, the full variable domain is DAGVTQSPTHLIKTRGQQVTLRCSPKSGHDTVSWYQQALGQGPQFIFQYYEEEERQRGNFPDRFSGHQFPNYSSELNVNALLLGDSALYLCASSRGPTYEQYFGPGTRLTVT.

This rearrangement joins TRBV10-3 to TRBJ2-1; 7 bases line up with TRBD2. V lost 6 bases, J lost 7 bases, and 6 bases stayed unmatched. Germline V gene sequence: CDR1 ENHRY, CDR2 SYGVKD. The CDR3 sequence is 13 residues long. CDR3 DNA: TGTGCCATCAGATGGACTAGAGTAAATGAGCAGTTCTTC. This translates into CAIRWTRVNEQFF.

The chain joins TRBV6-6 to TRBJ1-3; D unclear. Trimming took 2 bases from V and 1 from J, leaving 6 bases between them. This CDR3 has 14 amino acids. Germline V gives CDR1 MNHNY, CDR2 SVGAGI (reference sequence). The CDR3 coding sequence is TGTGCCAGCAGTTACGGTGAATCTGGAAACACCATATATTTT. As protein: CASSYGESGNTIYF.

The chain carries TRBV30 and TRBJ1-1; possible D gene TRBD1, 6 bases. The CDR3 covers 14 residues. In germline, CDR1 is GTSNPN, CDR2 SVGIG (reference sequence). Trimming removed 0 bases from V and 0 bases from J, with 8 bases in between. CDR3 region: CAWSVGGVNTEAFF. The CDR3 coding sequence is TGTGCCTGGAGTGTAGGGGGAGTGAACACTGAAGCTTTCTTT.

This rearrangement joins TRBV10-3 to TRBJ1-1; 11 bases fit TRBD1. Germline values: CDR1 ENHRY, CDR2 SYGVKD. The CDR3 runs 16 residues. V was clipped by 8 bases and J by 4 bases; unmatched bases: 12. CDR3: CAIGRTGGLGSTEAFF. CDR3 in DNA: TGTGCCATCGGGAGGACAGGGGGCCTCGGGTCCACTGAAGCTTTCTTT.

The genes are TRBV6-1 and TRBJ2-7, with D perhaps matching TRBD2 (6 bases). Germline-derived CDR1 and CDR2 are MNHNS and SASEGT. There are 14 residues in the CDR3. V dropped 0 bases and J dropped 5 bases, with 11 bases sitting between them. CDR3 loop: CASSEASGVHEQYF. DNA for the CDR3: TGTGCCAGCAGTGAAGCGTCGGGGGTCCACGAGCAGTACTTC.

The chain links TRBV4-3 to TRBJ1-2; D not certain. The germline V gene encodes CDR1 LGHNA and CDR2 YSLEER. The CDR3 spans 15 residues. V dropped 1 base and J dropped 3 bases, with 12 bases sitting between them. The CDR3 here is CASSQVAGRDYGYTF. CDR3 nucleotides: TGCGCCAGCAGCCAAGTGGCAGGACGCGACTATGGCTACACCTTC.

The V and J genes are TRBV19 and TRBJ1-2; 8 nucleotides line up with TRBD1. CDR1 is LNHDA and CDR2 is SQIVND in the germline V gene (reference sequence). The CDR3 has 15 residues. J gave up 4 bases and V 3 bases, and 7 bases lay outside the gene matches. The CDR3 DNA sequence: TGTGCCAGTAGTATCGGGACAGGAAGTACCTATGGCTACACCTTC. It specifies CASSIGTGSTYGYTF.